The source of this T cell receptor (beta chain) is a study of T-cell memory formation after mild COVID-19. Overall study context: There were largely donor-specific TCR clusters.

Broader study findings: A second wave of clones peaked on day 37, and their SARS-CoV-2 specificity went unconfirmed. The main location of contracting CD4+ clones was CM and EM, and that of contracting CD8+ clones was EMRA.

CDR1 and CDR2 (germline): SGHNT, YYREEE (reference sequence). This CDR3 has 16 amino acids. V lost 0 bases to trimming and J lost 2 bases, with 15 bases between them. Remarks on this clonotype: Its antigen remains unidentified.

Constant-segment primers and 5'RACE yielded cDNA libraries for TCR alpha and TCR beta, each carrying sample barcodes and UMIs. In TCRdb, the 5' RACE reads were re-called with MiXCR into one record per CDR3 protein. In the table there are about 420,000 distinct CDR3 sequences, around 22% of which are singletons. The clonotype originates from an adult woman who had mild COVID-19 (a few samples of this study predate the infection). Cell type and time point are not known. The V call is TRBV5-4, the J call TRBJ2-7; D is perhaps TRBD1 (6 bases). Sequencing was done on a sample of PBMCs or a T cell subset sorted from them (not recorded which). CDR3 in amino acids: CASSLGQGQRTYEQYF. CDR3 DNA sequence: TGTGCCAGCAGCTTGGGGCAGGGACAAAGAACCTACGAGCAGTACTTC.